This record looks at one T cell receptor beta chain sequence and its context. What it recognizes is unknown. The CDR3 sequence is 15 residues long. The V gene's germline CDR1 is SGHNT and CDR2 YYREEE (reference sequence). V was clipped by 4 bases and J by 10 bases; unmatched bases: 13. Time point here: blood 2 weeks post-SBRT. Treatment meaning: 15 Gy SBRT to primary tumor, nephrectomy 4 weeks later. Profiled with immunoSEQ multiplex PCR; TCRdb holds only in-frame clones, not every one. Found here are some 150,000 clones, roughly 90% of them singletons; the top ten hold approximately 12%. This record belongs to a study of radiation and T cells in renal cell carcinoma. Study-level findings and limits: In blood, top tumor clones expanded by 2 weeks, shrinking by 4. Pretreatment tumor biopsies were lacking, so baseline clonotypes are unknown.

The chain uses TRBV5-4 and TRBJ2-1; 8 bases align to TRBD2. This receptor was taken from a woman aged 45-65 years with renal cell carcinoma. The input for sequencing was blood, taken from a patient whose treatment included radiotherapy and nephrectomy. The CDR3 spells CASSPGGEVLGEQFF. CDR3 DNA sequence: TGTGCCAGCAGCCCCGGGGGGGAGGTTTTAGGGGAGCAGTTCTTC.